Listed below are T cell receptor beta chains from one sample, sequenced in a study of cytomegalovirus exposure and HLA in healthy donors. TCRdb keeps only in-frame clones here, not all; method: immunoSEQ multiplex PCR. The data show roughly 120,000 clones, with 65% to 80% seen just once and approximately 0.93% held by the top ten. The specimen sequenced was PBMCs. These TCRs come from a human donor in good health. Each CDR3 is given with its conserved first and last residue. The order of the fields is J gene, clone size, V gene, D gene, CDR3 DNA, CDR3 protein. D genes are given only for firm matches. Expanded clones are given a class, and other clones once, few, many or no size at all.

TRBJ2-1 - TRBV25-1 - TGTGCCAGCAGGAGTCAGGGCTACAATGAGCAGTTCTTC CASRSQGYNEQFF
TRBJ2-3 - TRBV28 - TGTGCCAGCAGTCCCTCACTATGGGTACAAAATACGCAGTATTTT CASSPSLWVQNTQYF
TRBJ2-3 - TRBV6-5 - TGTGCCGGCAGCATACAGGGAACGGGAGATACGCAGTATTTT CAGSIQGTGDTQYF
TRBJ1-4 - TRBV6-5 TRBD1 TGTGCCAGCAGTACAACCGGGACAGGGAATGAAAAACTGTTTTTT CASSTTGTGNEKLFF
TRBJ1-1 - TRBV5-5 - TGTGCCAGCAGCTTATTGAGGAACGCAGCGAACACTGAAGCTTTCTTT CASSLLRNAANTEAFF
TRBJ2-7 - TRBV7-2 TRBD1 TGTGCCAGCAGCCCGGGACAGAGTCGCGAGCAGTACTTC CASSPGQSREQYF
TRBJ1-1 - TRBV5-1 - TGCGCCAGCAGGGACAGACCCATGAACACTGAAGCTTTCTTT CASRDRPMNTEAFF
TRBJ1-1 - TRBV9 - TGTGCCAGCAGAGGCCCAGGTGAGAGAATGAACACTGAAGCTTTCTTT CASRGPGERMNTEAFF
TRBJ1-1 - TRBV6-6 - TGTGCCAGCAGTTACTCTGGCGGGGAAGCTTTCTTT CASSYSGGEAFF
TRBJ1-1 once TRBV11-1 - TGTGCCAGCAGCTTAGGGCAGGGATACACTGAAGCTTTCTTT CASSLGQGYTEAFF
TRBJ1-5 - TRBV19 TRBD1 TGTGCCAGTAAAACGGACAGGGGGCGGAATCAGCCCCAGCATTTT CASKTDRGRNQPQHF
TRBJ1-2 - TRBV2 - TGTGCCAGCAGTGAGGGCAGATCGAACTATGGCTACACCTTC CASSEGRSNYGYTF
TRBJ1-2 - TRBV13 TRBD1 TGTGCCAGCAGCCTCACGACAGGGGGCGCGTCGGACTATGGCTACACCTTC CASSLTTGGASDYGYTF
TRBJ2-7 - TRBV28 - TGTGCCAGCAGTCCCCTCCGTAGGGGGAAACTATACGAGCAGTACTTC CASSPLRRGKLYEQYF
TRBJ1-1 - TRBV12-5 TRBD1 TGTGCTAGTGACCAAGGACAGGTGAACACTGAAGCTTTCTTT CASDQGQVNTEAFF
TRBJ2-7 - TRBV7-9 - TGTGCCAGCAGCCCGGGGGACGGCCCCTCCTACGAGCAGTACTTC CASSPGDGPSYEQYF
TRBJ2-4 - TRBV28 - TGTGCCAGCAGTTTCTCGGTAGGGGTCAAAAACATTCAGTACTTC CASSFSVGVKNIQYF
TRBJ1-6 once TRBV4-1 - TGCGCCAGCAGCCAAACCGAGGCCTTGGCGGGGGATTCACCCCTCCACTTT CASSQTEALAGDSPLHF
TRBJ1-5 - TRBV5-6 TRBD1 TGTGCCAGCAGCTTGGCTGGGACAGGGGATGGGCAGCCCCAGCATTTT CASSLAGTGDGQPQHF
TRBJ1-6 - TRBV27 - TGTGCCAGCAGACCACCATTAGACAGTAGAAATTCACCCCTCCACTTT CASRPPLDSRNSPLHF